Below, 25 T cell receptor beta chains from the same sample are listed, as sequenced in a study of T-cell memory formation after mild COVID-19. TCRdb fed the 5' RACE reads into MiXCR, producing one record per CDR3 protein. In the table there are 180,000 or so distinct CDR3 sequences, around 10% of which are singletons. The source material was PBMCs or a T cell subset sorted from them (not recorded which). The receptor source for this set is a man younger than 35 who had mild COVID-19 (a few samples of this study predate the infection). Cell type and time point are not known.

This clonotype was seen at least ten times. The V and J genes are TRBV7-2 and TRBJ2-5; D is undetermined. V lost 3 bases and J 4 bases, leaving 18 bases between the germline ends. The CDR3 runs 16 residues. Per germline, CDR1 SGHTA and CDR2 FQGNSA. CDR3 sequence reads: CASSFQAVTMLETQYF. Written as DNA, the CDR3 is TGTGCCAGCAGCTTTCAGGCGGTGACGATGTTAGAGACCCAGTACTTC.

The rearrangement joins TRBV5-6 to TRBJ2-3; TRBD2 agrees at 8 bases. Germline V CDR1 and CDR2: SGHDT, YYEEEE. This CDR3 is built from 16 residues. Losses at the gene ends were 0 bases for V and 2 bases for J; bases not matched to a gene: 5. For the CDR3, the DNA is TGTGCCAGCAGCTTGGCAGCGGGGGCGCCCACAGATACGCAGTATTTT. Translating gives CASSLAAGAPTDTQYF.

This clonotype occurred a few times. This chain links TRBV5-1 with TRBJ2-1; the match to TRBD1 covers 12 bases. This CDR3 comprises 15 residues. Trimming cost V 4 bases and J 8 bases; bases outside gene matches: 7. Germline V gene lookup returns CDR1 SGHRS and CDR2 YFSETQ. For the CDR3, the DNA is TGCGCCAGCAGCCCGGGACAGGGGGCGTTCTATGAGCAGTTCTTC. Amino acid sequence: CASSPGQGAFYEQFF.

This clonotype was counted many times. The genes are TRBV7-9 and TRBJ2-2; 7 bases line up with TRBD1. The CDR3 sequence is 13 residues long. V shed 5 bases and J 4 bases; nucleotides not matched to a gene: 1. Per germline, CDR1 SEHNR and CDR2 FQNEAQ (reference sequence). CDR3 in amino acids: CASSRTGTGELFF. CDR3 coding DNA: TGTGCCAGCAGCCGGACAGGCACCGGGGAGCTGTTTTTT.

The rearrangement joins TRBV18 to TRBJ2-2; 7 positions match TRBD2. The V gene's germline CDR1 is KGHSH and CDR2 LQKENI. CDR3 length equals 16 residues. The V segment lost 3 bases and the J segment 1 base; nucleotides outside the gene matches: 5. The CDR3, as DNA: TGTGCCAGCTCACCCCAGAGCGGGGAGAACACCGGGGAGCTGTTTTTT. The encoded protein is CASSPQSGENTGELFF.

This clonotype was seen ten or more times. The chain links TRBV7-9 to TRBJ2-1, with D perhaps matching TRBD1 (6 bases). This CDR3 contains 15 residues. Between the trimmed V and J ends, which lost 4 bases and 3 bases, there was a span of 13 bases. Germline CDR1 and CDR2: SEHNR and FQNEAQ (reference sequence). The CDR3 region is CASSSTGRSYNEQFF. The CDR3 DNA reads TGTGCCAGCAGCTCGACAGGCCGAAGCTACAATGAGCAGTTCTTC.

This clonotype turned up a few times. The genes are TRBV7-3 and TRBJ1-4; D is unresolved. CDR1 SGHTA and CDR2 FQGTGA come from the germline V gene. This CDR3 has 15 residues. Trimming took 1 base from V and 0 from J, leaving 6 bases between them. The CDR3 reads CASSLRGATNEKLFF. The CDR3 DNA reads TGTGCCAGCAGCTTAAGAGGAGCAACTAATGAAAAACTGTTTTTT.

The V call is TRBV19, the J call TRBJ2-3; D is ambiguous. The V gene lost 3 bases and the J gene lost 0 bases, with 10 bases spanning the gap. Germline CDR1 is LNHDA and CDR2 is SQIVND (reference sequence). CDR3 length: 15 residues. CDR3 sequence (DNA): TGTGCCAGTAGTATTTTCGGTCTCAGCACAGATACGCAGTATTTT. It yields the protein CASSIFGLSTDTQYF.

The chain recombines TRBV20-1 with TRBJ2-3; 12 nucleotides line up with TRBD2. The CDR3 loop spans 15 amino acids. Looked up from germline, CDR1 is DFQATT and CDR2 is SNEGSKA (reference sequence). The V segment lost 4 bases and the J segment 4 bases; nucleotides outside the gene matches: 6. The chain's CDR3 is CSAIRLAGVPDTQYF. The CDR3 DNA reads TGCAGTGCTATCAGACTAGCGGGGGTACCAGATACGCAGTATTTT.

The chain joins TRBV20-1 to TRBJ1-5; D is perhaps TRBD1 (5 bases). The CDR3 spans 11 residues. Germline V gene sequence: CDR1 DFQATT, CDR2 SNEGSKA (reference sequence). Trimming pared 6 bases from V and 10 bases from J, leaving 13 bases between. The chain's CDR3 is CSASDGGPQHF. In nucleotides, the CDR3 is TGCAGTGCATCCGACGGGGGACCCCAGCATTTT.

The chain couples TRBV20-1 to TRBJ1-5, with D hard to call. The CDR3 spans 13 residues. The germline CDR1 and CDR2 sequences are DFQATT and SNEGSKA (reference sequence). V was clipped by 0 bases and J by 1 base, with 4 bases between them. The CDR3 DNA follows: TGCAGTGCTAGAGATTTGAGCAATCAGCCCCAGCATTTT. This sequence encodes CSARDLSNQPQHF.

The J gene is TRBJ2-1, the V gene TRBV7-2; TRBD1 agrees at 7 bases. The CDR3 has 12 amino acids. The germline V gene encodes CDR1 SGHTA and CDR2 FQGNSA. J lost 7 bases, V lost 4 bases, and 1 base had no gene match. CDR3 sequence reads: CASSSRGNEQFF. CDR3 nucleotides: TGTGCCAGCAGCTCCAGGGGGAATGAGCAGTTCTTC.

A few counts support this clonotype. This chain links TRBV12-3 or TRBV12-4 with TRBJ1-5; D gene unclear. The CDR3 totals 15 residues. Trimming pared 1 base from V and 4 bases from J, leaving 11 bases between. CDR3 amino acids: CASSLGSVGNQPQHF. CDR3 coding DNA: TGTGCCAGCAGTTTAGGATCCGTGGGGAATCAGCCCCAGCATTTT.

As to this clonotype: With a much larger clone just one base away, this may be a read error. V and J are TRBV11-2 and TRBJ2-5; no clear D gene. The CDR3 spans 14 residues. From germline, CDR1 is SGHAT and CDR2 FQNNGV. Here the CDR3 reads CAISSMTDQETQYF. DNA for the CDR3: TGTGCCATCAGCTCGATGACGGATCAAGAGACCCAGTACTTC.

This clonotype was counted only a few times. The chain employs TRBV5-1 and TRBJ2-3; 8 nucleotides align to TRBD1. The germline V gene has CDR1 SGHRS and CDR2 YFSETQ. The CDR3 is 14 amino acids. V lost 4 bases and J lost 2; bases outside the gene matches: 3. CDR3 in DNA: TGCGCCAGCAGCCAGGGACAGGCCACAGATACGCAGTATTTT. This translates into CASSQGQATDTQYF.

This clonotype was counted only a few times. The genes are TRBV10-1 and TRBJ1-2; D gene unclear. The V gene lost 9 bases and the J gene lost 2 bases, with 13 bases spanning the gap. This CDR3 region has 13 residues. CDR1 is WNHNN and CDR2 is SYGVQD in the germline V gene (reference sequence). The DNA of the CDR3 is TGCGCCAGGAATATCGAGAAGAACTATGGCTACACCTTC. This gives the protein CARNIEKNYGYTF.

This clonotype was picked up many times. The chain carries TRBV12-3 or TRBV12-4 and TRBJ1-2; D uncertain. V lost 7 bases and J 8 bases, leaving 20 bases between the germline ends. This CDR3 contains 14 residues. CDR3 sequence: CASTIERAARGYTF. DNA for the CDR3: TGTGCCAGCACCATAGAAAGGGCCGCGAGGGGCTACACCTTC.

This clonotype was detected only a few times. V usage is TRBV5-1 and J usage is TRBJ2-5; a weak D match, TRBD1 (6 bases). This CDR3 has 14 amino acids. Trimming removed 4 bases from V and 5 bases from J, with 15 bases in between. CDR1 and CDR2 from the germline V gene are SGHRS and YFSETQ. CDR3 sequence (DNA): TGCGCCAGCAGCCTATTACAGGGATCCGAGACCCAGTACTTC. Its protein is CASSLLQGSETQYF.

For this clonotype: A read error is likely, as this CDR3 ends without the conserved phenylalanine or tryptophan. The chain joins TRBV20-1 to TRBJ1-6; D gene uncertain. The germline V and J ends were trimmed by 3 bases and 6 bases, with 12 bases remaining between them. This CDR3 has 14 residues. CDR1 and CDR2 from the germline V gene are DFQATT and SNEGSKA (reference sequence). The CDR3, as DNA: TGCAGTGCTAGGGCGTGGCGGATTAATTCACCCCTCCACTTA. It translates to CSARAWRINSPLHL.

This clonotype came up many times. V usage is TRBV25-1 and J usage is TRBJ1-6; D unresolved. Trimming shortened V by 3 bases and J by 5 bases, and 5 bases separated the two germline ends. This CDR3 contains 13 residues. CDR1 and CDR2 (germline): MGHDK, SYGVNS. The DNA for the CDR3 is TGTGCCAGCAGTGAGCAGGATAATTCACCCCTCCACTTT. As protein: CASSEQDNSPLHF.

This clonotype has at least ten counts. V gene TRBV7-9 combines with J gene TRBJ2-3, with D possibly TRBD2 on 5 matching bases. The CDR3 is 12 residues long. Germline values: CDR1 SEHNR, CDR2 FQNEAQ (reference sequence). V was clipped by 11 bases and J by 2 bases, with 11 bases between them. CDR3 in amino acids: CACDGVTDTQYF. CDR3 bases: TGTGCCTGCGACGGGGTCACAGATACGCAGTATTTT.

The genes are TRBV7-9 and TRBJ2-5; D is perhaps TRBD2 (7 bases). This CDR3 comprises 14 residues. Germline V gene data show CDR1 as SEHNR and CDR2 as FQNEAQ (reference sequence). Trimming removed 5 bases at V and 6 bases at J, with 16 bases between. CDR3 DNA sequence: TGTGCCAGCAGCCGGGGGGCGTTGGCAAAGACCCAGTACTTC. This sequence encodes CASSRGALAKTQYF.

This clonotype was counted between two and nine times. V gene TRBV5-1 combines with J gene TRBJ2-1, with no clear D. CDR3 length: 16 amino acids. Trimming removed 0 bases at V and 0 bases at J, with 10 bases between. The germline V gene encodes CDR1 SGHRS and CDR2 YFSETQ. Written as DNA, the CDR3 is TGCGCCAGCAGCTTGGCGGGCAACCCCTCCTACAATGAGCAGTTCTTC. Translated, it gives CASSLAGNPSYNEQFF.

Remarks on this clonotype: One junction end does not reproduce the germline sequence, and a read error may be involved. The genes are TRBV12-3 or TRBV12-4 and TRBJ2-5, with TRBD2 matching over 8 bases. This CDR3 spans 14 amino acids. The chain's CDR3 is CDSSSREGGETQYF. The CDR3 nucleotides read TGTGACAGCAGTTCCCGGGAGGGAGGGGAGACCCAGTACTTC.

The table lists this clonotype with many counts. V and J are TRBV6-6 and TRBJ1-1; TRBD1 matches at 7 bases. Trimming took 3 bases from V and 4 from J; bases not matched to a gene: 5. Germline CDR1 and CDR2: MNHNY and SVGAGI (reference sequence). CDR3 length equals 14 residues. CDR3 residues: CASSYQGGGTEAFF. Here the CDR3 DNA reads TGTGCCAGCAGTTATCAGGGGGGAGGCACTGAAGCTTTCTTT.